This TCR beta chain was obtained from a study of blood T cell repertoires in COVID-19. In the original analysis: Cell counts per sample came from amplifying reference gene primers. Assay: immunoSEQ multiplex PCR; the TCRdb copy retains only in-frame clones and omits some. That table furnishes V, J and clone size, whereas the DNA furnished D and trimming. This table holds roughly 66,000 clones, around 82% found once. The V gene's germline CDR1 is MNHNY and CDR2 SVGAGI (reference sequence). This CDR3 region has 14 residues. The V gene lost 7 bases and the J gene lost 5 bases, with 14 bases spanning the gap. This clone has only one observation.

This sequence was found in a man aged 55 to 69 with acute or convalescent COVID-19. Specimen: peripheral blood. The rearrangement joins TRBV6-6 to TRBJ1-4, with D perhaps matching TRBD1 (6 bases). CDR3 protein: CASIPGGENEKLFF. The CDR3 DNA sequence: TGTGCCAGCATACCGGGGGGCGAGAATGAAAAACTGTTTTTT.